This T cell receptor beta chain was sequenced for a study of blood T cells in healthy people across ages (dated by TCRdb to the mid-2010s). Background on the whole study: In model experiments, template switching captured roughly one uniquely barcoded TCR beta cDNA molecule for every two T cells. Two additional independent replicas of 1 million unique cDNA reads from the same blood draw were analyzed for two donors (one aged 18 to 30 and one aged 80 or older). To avoid experimental bias, donors of different ages were spread randomly across the sequencing lanes. Donors were grouped into four age groups: young (average roughly 17 years), middle-aged (over 35), aged (roughly 62) and long-lived (approximately 82). The study measured age-related changes in TCR beta repertoire diversity using deep sequencing normalized with unique cDNA molecular identifiers.

Results the study describes overall, beyond this receptor: Since profiling was done on bulk unsorted PBMCs, naive and antigen-experienced compartments could not be conclusively compared. As age increased, observed TCR beta diversity per million T cells dropped in a roughly linear way, and a significant reduction was already evident by age about 36. Observed TCR beta diversity correlated strongly with the percentage of naive T cells measured by flow cytometry. Total diversity estimates from one million sequenced T cells were considered lower bounds and underestimates. Compared with the aged group, the long-lived group had more naive CD4+ T cells, fewer expanded clones and increased TCR diversity, a pattern suggesting age selection. The CMV infection status of donors was not known, potentially confounding age-related changes in expanded clonotypes.

The library was obtained by 5' RACE. Sequencer: Illumina HiSeq 2500. A second about 7 to 11 cycle PCR used a sample-barcoded 5' primer and a J-beta primer mix. A unique molecular identifier was introduced onto each TCR beta cDNA molecule by a template-switch 5' adaptor carrying 12 random nucleotides. At least 2.5 million CDR3-containing paired-end reads were obtained from each sample. All of the RNA was converted into first-strand cDNA using the Mint cDNA synthesis kit, with a TRBC-specific oligonucleotide serving as the primer. All cDNA was treated with uracil-DNA glycosylase and then went through a first 18-cycle PCR with the universal primers M1SS and BC2_uni_R. As for the authors' bioinformatics: Normalization of each sample was performed by random selection of 1 million high-quality reads, each carrying a distinct molecular identifier. Instead of being binned into consensus sequences, reads that shared molecular identifiers were thrown out. MiTCR, set to a Q25 quality threshold and the strictest error-elimination algorithm, was used for CDR3 identification, clonotype clustering and error correction. A nonparametric unseen species model using Euler transformation provided a lower-bound estimate of total TCR beta diversity. TCRdb reworked the public reads: Q25 trimming with fastp, MiXCR clone assembly, productive beta chains retained. Rows are combined by CDR3 protein, so each entry shows the most common genes and DNA. TCRdb's processing, not the study's, gives the V and J calls here. Across this sample there are roughly 1.7 million distinct CDR3 sequences, with about 31% seen only once. The leading ten clones occupy approximately 10% of the sample.

The CDR3 contains 14 residues, cysteine and phenylalanine counted. Solely the CDR3 DNA is kept, with 42 bases framed from the first base. V is cut by 2 bases and J by 4 bases, and the space between the germline ends is 12 bases. Sequences DFQATT (CDR1) and SNEGSKA (CDR2) are obtained from the germline V gene (reference sequence). At least ten counts were recorded for this clonotype. Its antigen is unknown. No much larger clone exists at a distance of one base, and base qualities are not known. Donors were under 40 systemically healthy Caucasian individuals from Russia aged roughly 6 to 100 years. Each donor gave approximately 9.3 milliliters of peripheral blood, collected into EDTA-treated Vacutainer tubes. PBMCs were isolated by Ficoll-Paque density-gradient centrifugation, with at least 6 million obtained per sample. Total RNA, at least 6 micrograms per sample, was extracted from PBMCs with Trizol reagent. For every donor, flow cytometry on a PBMC aliquot measured the percentage of naive CD45RAhigh/CD27high T cells.

Sequenced: blood. The TCR comes from a woman in her 30s in good health. The sequence is built from TRBV20-1 and TRBJ2-1; possibly the D gene is TRBD1, per 6 matching bases. The CDR3 here reads CSARLDRAYNEQFF. The sequenced DNA: TGCAGTGCTAGATTGGACAGAGCTTACAATGAGCAGTTCTTC.